Presented here are 31 T cell receptor beta chains from one specimen sequenced in a study of human thymus T cells. During corrective heart surgery, resections were taken, and the thymus tissue came from them. Clones were read by immunoSEQ multiplex PCR, and TCRdb kept only the in-frame ones, dropping some. The table records under 150,000 clones, about 94% of them present only once. Sequenced input: thymus tissue. These receptor sequences come from a boy younger than two with a congenital heart defect but otherwise immunologically healthy.

The V gene is TRBV7-2, the J gene TRBJ1-4; D is ambiguous. CDR3 length: 12 amino acids. The ends were cut back, 5 bases at V and 4 bases at J, with 5 bases in the middle. In germline, CDR1 is SGHTA, CDR2 FQGNSA. The CDR3 DNA sequence: TGTGCCAGCAGCCTACTTAATGAAAAACTGTTTTTT. Translating gives CASSLLNEKLFF.

Written as DNA, the CDR3 is TGTGCCTGGAGAGAGCTACCGGGACAGATCTATGGCTACACCTTC. Residues: CAWRELPGQIYGYTF. The chain uses TRBV30 and TRBJ1-2, with TRBD1 matching over 7 bases. Trimming cost V 3 bases and J 4 bases; bases outside gene matches: 11. This CDR3 has 15 residues. In germline, CDR1 is GTSNPN, CDR2 SVGIG (reference sequence).

The rearrangement links TRBV9 to TRBJ1-2; TRBD1 matches 8 bases. J gave up 3 bases and V 3 bases, and 10 bases lay outside the gene matches. CDR1 SGDLS and CDR2 YYNGEE come from the germline V gene. The CDR3 is 16 residues long. The CDR3 region is CASSERPDRAYYGYTF. The CDR3 DNA is TGTGCCAGCAGCGAACGCCCGGACAGGGCATACTATGGCTACACCTTC.

This chain joins TRBV7-2 and TRBJ2-1; 8 bases match TRBD2. Germline V gene sequence: CDR1 SGHTA, CDR2 FQGNSA. This CDR3 region has 14 residues. V lost 7 bases and J lost 4; bases outside the gene matches: 6. CDR3 DNA sequence: TGTGCCAGCACGGGGGGGCCGGGATACAATGAGCAGTTCTTC. Its protein is CASTGGPGYNEQFF.

The chain has TRBV27 and TRBJ2-7; no firm D call. The CDR3 spans 14 residues. Per the germline V gene, CDR1 is MNHEY and CDR2 is SMNVEV (reference sequence). V lost 0 bases to trimming and J lost 1 base, with 7 bases between them. The CDR3 loop is CASSLSGRSYEQYF. The CDR3 DNA sequence: TGTGCCAGCAGTTTATCAGGCAGGTCCTACGAGCAGTACTTC.

The chain joins TRBV19 to TRBJ1-6; D is unclear. The CDR3 runs 14 residues. Germline lookup yields CDR1 LNHDA and CDR2 SQIVND (reference sequence). Trimming pared 4 bases from V and 10 bases from J, leaving 14 bases between. In DNA, the CDR3 is TGTGCCAGTAGTAGCGACATCCTGGGGTCACCCCTCCACTTT. Amino acids: CASSSDILGSPLHF.

The rearrangement links TRBV6-1 to TRBJ2-5; D not certain. Germline lookup yields CDR1 MNHNS and CDR2 SASEGT. The CDR3 is 16 residues long. Deletions cut 3 bases from V and 1 base from J, with 15 bases between. In nucleotides, the CDR3 is TGTGCCAGCAGTGAGGCTACTAAAGACGGCCAAGAGACCCAGTACTTC. Translated: CASSEATKDGQETQYF.

This clone was seen just once. The chain employs TRBV7-2 and TRBJ2-5; 7 bases line up with TRBD2. Germline CDR1 reads SGHTA; CDR2 reads FQGNSA. The CDR3 length is 17 residues. V was clipped by 5 bases and J by 5 bases; unmatched bases: 17. CDR3 DNA sequence: TGTGCCAGCAGCCCCGGGGAGCGAGGGGACTATTGGGAGACCCAGTACTTC. Translated: CASSPGERGDYWETQYF.

CDR3 DNA: TGCAGCGTTGGGACAGGGGGGACTCTGGACAATGAGCAGTTCTTC. Its protein is CSVGTGGTLDNEQFF. This chain connects TRBV29-1 to TRBJ2-1; 10 nucleotides match TRBD1. V trimming: 4 bases; J trimming: 5 bases; junction bases outside the gene matches: 8. Germline V gene lookup returns CDR1 SQVTM and CDR2 ANQGSEA. This CDR3 has 15 amino acids.

This rearrangement joins TRBV6-5 to TRBJ1-3; unclear D gene. The V and J ends lost 0 bases and 0 bases respectively, with 9 bases between them. Germline V gene data show CDR1 as MNHEY and CDR2 as SVGAGI. This CDR3 is built from 16 residues. CDR3: CASSYSSRTSGNTIYF. Here the CDR3 DNA reads TGTGCCAGCAGTTACTCGAGCAGGACCTCTGGAAACACCATATATTTT.

The chain has TRBV27 and TRBJ2-3, with TRBD1 identical over 7 bases. CDR3 size: 16 residues. J was trimmed by 1 base and V by 3 bases; bases with no gene match: 7. From germline, CDR1 is MNHEY and CDR2 SMNVEV (reference sequence). The CDR3 sequence: CASSFYSGQGTDTQYF. DNA for the CDR3: TGTGCCAGCAGTTTCTACTCCGGACAGGGCACAGATACGCAGTATTTT.

On this clone: This same CDR3 is encoded by further DNA sequences in the sample. This sequence joins TRBV7-2 and TRBJ2-5, with D hard to call. There are 12 residues in the CDR3. V lost 0 bases and J 4 bases, leaving 3 bases between the germline ends. Germline V gives CDR1 SGHTA, CDR2 FQGNSA. The CDR3 loop is CASSLARETQYF. CDR3 coding DNA: TGTGCCAGCAGCTTAGCGAGAGAGACCCAGTACTTC.

The chain recombines TRBV28 with TRBJ2-2; D remains unclear. CDR1 MDHEN and CDR2 SYDVKM come from the germline V gene. This CDR3 is built from 16 residues. V lost 3 bases, J lost 1 base, and 12 bases lay in between. Here the CDR3 reads CASSFRRTRNTGELFF. As DNA, the CDR3 is TGTGCCAGCAGTTTCAGAAGGACGAGGAACACCGGGGAGCTGTTTTTT. The whole variable domain, filled in from reference TRBV28 and TRBJ2-2, reads DVKVTQSSRYLVKRTGEKVFLECVQDMDHENMFWYRQDPGLGLRLIYFSYDVKMKEKGDIPEGYSVSREKKERFSLILESASTNQTSMYLCASSFRRTRNTGELFFGEGSRLTVL.

This chain links TRBV14 with TRBJ1-2; D not certain. Germline-derived CDR1 and CDR2 are SGHDN and FVKESK. V was cut by 1 base and J by 6 bases, with 12 bases left in between. The CDR3 is made up of 14 amino acids. This chain's CDR3 is CASSQGIEEHGYTF. In nucleotides, the CDR3 is TGTGCCAGCAGCCAAGGAATTGAGGAGCATGGCTACACCTTC.

The V and J genes are TRBV9 and TRBJ2-5; 10 nucleotides line up with TRBD2. V trimming: 0 bases; J trimming: 4 bases; junction bases outside the gene matches: 6. The CDR3 contains 16 residues. Germline V gene lookup returns CDR1 SGDLS and CDR2 YYNGEE. CDR3 in DNA: TGTGCCAGCAGCGTAGGGGAGCGGGGGGGCCGAGAGACCCAGTACTTC. Its translation: CASSVGERGGRETQYF.

The chain links TRBV25-1 to TRBJ2-3; TRBD1 aligns across 7 bases. This CDR3 region has 13 residues. The J segment lost 2 bases and the V segment lost 8 bases, leaving 4 bases of the junction unmatched. CDR1 MGHDK and CDR2 SYGVNS come from the germline V gene. CDR3 bases: TGTGCCAGCTCGGACAGGATCACAGATACGCAGTATTTT. This translates into CASSDRITDTQYF.

V and J are TRBV19 and TRBJ1-3; a weak D match, TRBD1 (6 bases). Trimming took off 8 bases at V and 0 bases at J, with 11 bases between the two ends. The V gene's germline CDR1 is LNHDA and CDR2 SQIVND (reference sequence). This CDR3 has 14 amino acids. The CDR3 spells CASEQGISGNTIYF. The CDR3 DNA sequence: TGTGCCAGTGAACAGGGTATCTCTGGAAACACCATATATTTT.

The chain uses TRBV30 and TRBJ1-2; no reliable D call. The CDR3 has 13 residues. V dropped 7 bases and J dropped 4 bases, with 16 bases sitting between them. Per germline, CDR1 GTSNPN and CDR2 SVGIG (reference sequence). CDR3 protein: CAFKWRRPYGYTF. The CDR3 DNA follows: TGTGCCTTTAAATGGCGCAGACCCTATGGCTACACCTTC.

This clone was observed a handful of times. V is TRBV30 and J is TRBJ1-1; TRBD1 matches 9 bases. Per germline, CDR1 GTSNPN and CDR2 SVGIG (reference sequence). Trimming cost V 6 bases and J 3 bases; bases outside gene matches: 5. This CDR3 spans 13 amino acids. The CDR3 DNA reads TGTGCCTGTGCGGACAGGGGACACACTGAAGCTTTCTTT. Translation gives CACADRGHTEAFF.

The chain is built from TRBV5-1 and TRBJ1-1; D gene uncertain. The CDR3 contains 20 residues. Germline CDR1 reads SGHRS; CDR2 reads YFSETQ. The V end lost 4 bases, the J end lost 0 bases, and 28 bases lay between the germline ends. CDR3 region: CASSSPSVGWNANMNTEAFF. The CDR3 bases are TGCGCCAGCAGCAGCCCTTCGGTGGGTTGGAATGCCAACATGAACACTGAAGCTTTCTTT.

The chain carries TRBV6-6 and TRBJ1-2, with D perhaps TRBD1 (5 bases). CDR1 MNHNY and CDR2 SVGAGI come from the germline V gene (reference sequence). The V end was cut by 7 bases, the J end by 3 bases, with 15 bases between. CDR3 length: 14 amino acids. The CDR3 nucleotides are TGTGCCAGCACCGGGGGGAATAAAGACTATGGCTACACCTTC. Translated: CASTGGNKDYGYTF.

J is TRBJ1-1 and V is TRBV5-1; TRBD1 matches at 7 bases. V trimming: 7 bases; J trimming: 3 bases; junction bases outside the gene matches: 9. This CDR3 is built from 14 residues. Germline V gene data show CDR1 as SGHRS and CDR2 as YFSETQ. In DNA, the CDR3 is TGCGCCAGCTGCAGGGGGGCGCGGGACACTGAAGCTTTCTTT. Residues: CASCRGARDTEAFF.

V is TRBV4-2 and J is TRBJ2-7; 9 bases match TRBD2. V gave up 4 bases and J gave up 2 bases; unmatched junction bases: 12. CDR3 length equals 17 residues. In germline, CDR1 is LGHNA, CDR2 YNFKEQ. The CDR3 DNA is TGTGCCAGCAGCCTCAATTCGGGCGGGGGGGCCGCCTACGAGCAGTACTTC. Translation: CASSLNSGGGAAYEQYF.

The chain couples TRBV5-4 to TRBJ2-7; 16 bases fit TRBD2. The length of the CDR3 is 18 residues. Germline V gives CDR1 SGHNT, CDR2 YYREEE (reference sequence). Trimming took 4 bases from V and 3 from J; bases not matched to a gene: 10. CDR3 region: CASSHGGTSGGAYYEQYF. The CDR3 DNA follows: TGTGCCAGCAGCCATGGAGGGACTAGCGGGGGGGCCTACTACGAGCAGTACTTC.

This clone occurred once. This rearrangement joins TRBV11-3 to TRBJ2-5; TRBD1 aligns across 9 bases. CDR1 SGHNT and CDR2 YENEEA come from the germline V gene. The CDR3 consists of 17 residues. V shed 2 bases, J shed 3 bases, and the junction held 10 bases outside the gene matches. This CDR3 is CASSLLRTGEIEETQYF. CDR3 nucleotides: TGTGCCAGCAGCTTACTCCGGACAGGGGAGATTGAAGAGACCCAGTACTTC.

The chain uses TRBV7-9 and TRBJ2-7, with 7 nucleotides matching TRBD1. From germline, CDR1 is SEHNR and CDR2 FQNEAQ (reference sequence). The CDR3 consists of 15 residues. The J segment lost 7 bases and the V segment lost 4 bases, leaving 13 bases of the junction unmatched. CDR3 protein: CASSCSTGKDREQYF. CDR3 DNA sequence: TGTGCCAGCAGCTGTTCGACAGGGAAGGACAGAGAGCAGTACTTC.

This rearrangement joins TRBV9 to TRBJ1-1; the match to TRBD1 covers 7 bases. After removal of 2 bases from V and 6 bases from J, the junction contained 10 bases not matched to a gene. Germline-derived CDR1 and CDR2 are SGDLS and YYNGEE. The CDR3 extends over 15 amino acids. The CDR3 bases are TGTGCCAGCAGCGTCATTAAAGGAGGGGGCCCTGAAGCTTTCTTT. It yields the protein CASSVIKGGGPEAFF.

V gene TRBV5-1 combines with J gene TRBJ1-2, with 9 positions matching TRBD1. V shed 4 bases, J shed 5 bases, and the junction held 15 bases outside the gene matches. CDR3 size: 17 residues. Germline CDR1 reads SGHRS; CDR2 reads YFSETQ. The CDR3 region is CASSETPRRDRVYGYTF. CDR3 nucleotides: TGCGCCAGCAGCGAGACCCCCCGGAGGGACAGGGTTTATGGCTACACCTTC.

The V and J genes are TRBV4-3 and TRBJ2-7, with a possible D match to TRBD1 (5 bases). The ends were cut back, 1 base at V and 2 bases at J, with 12 bases in the middle. The CDR3 is 15 residues long. Germline-derived CDR1 and CDR2 are LGHNA and YSLEER. The CDR3 coding sequence is TGCGCCAGCAGCCAAGGATGGACATTTCCCTACGAGCAGTACTTC. Translated, it gives CASSQGWTFPYEQYF.

The chain carries TRBV5-6 and TRBJ2-7, with 8 bases matching TRBD1. This CDR3 is 15 amino acids long. V shed 2 bases and J 5 bases; nucleotides not matched to a gene: 9. Germline-derived CDR1 and CDR2 are SGHDT and YYEEEE. CDR3 DNA: TGTGCCAGCAGCTTCTTTACGCAGGGGGCCCACGAGCAGTACTTC. It specifies CASSFFTQGAHEQYF.

The chain combines TRBV28 with TRBJ2-1, with 9 bases fitting TRBD1. V lost 3 bases to trimming and J lost 9 bases; unmatched junction nucleotides: 6. Germline CDR1 reads MDHEN; CDR2 reads SYDVKM. The CDR3 length is 14 residues. The CDR3 region is CASSFRDRESEQFF. In DNA, the CDR3 is TGTGCCAGCAGTTTTAGGGACAGGGAAAGTGAGCAGTTCTTC.